The clone carrying this TCR beta chain was detected once. Its target is not known. This specimen comes from a study of T cell responses to AZD1222 COVID-19 vaccine. Across the whole study: Second-dose schedules of about 4 or about 12 weeks were combined.

The ends lost 3 bases at V and 4 bases at J; junction bases unmatched: 7. The CDR3 runs 14 residues. Germline loops: CDR1 DFQATT, CDR2 SNEGSKA (reference sequence). Study observations and caveats: Vaccine-associated CD4 TCRs spanned spike, dominant at 160-218 and 743-854. Samples come after the peak T cell response, not at day 14.

Repertoires were generated with immunoSEQ multiplex PCR, while TCRdb's copy carries only in-frame clones and drops some. This table has some 140,000 clones, more than 85% appearing once. The sample was peripheral blood, taken on day 0 of AZD1222 vaccination. The sequence was collected from an adult in good health. The V and J genes are TRBV20-1 and TRBJ2-7; TRBD1 agrees at 9 bases. CDR3: CSASSGTGSYEQYF. CDR3 DNA sequence: TGCAGTGCTAGTTCAGGGACAGGGAGTTACGAGCAGTACTTC.